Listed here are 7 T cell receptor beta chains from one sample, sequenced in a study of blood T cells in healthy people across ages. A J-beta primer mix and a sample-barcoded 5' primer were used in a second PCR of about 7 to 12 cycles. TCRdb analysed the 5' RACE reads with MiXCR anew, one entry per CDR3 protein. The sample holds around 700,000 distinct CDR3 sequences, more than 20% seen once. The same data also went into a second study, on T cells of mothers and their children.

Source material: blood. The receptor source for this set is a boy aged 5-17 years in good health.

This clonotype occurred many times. The CDR3 reads CASSASGTGFGAFF. CDR3 bases: TGTGCCAGCAGTGCCTCCGGGACAGGGTTTGGGGCTTTCTTT. The J gene is TRBJ1-1, the V gene TRBV6-5; 9 nucleotides match TRBD1. This CDR3 contains 14 residues. Germline CDR1 is MNHEY and CDR2 is SVGAGI. After removal of 5 bases from V and 11 bases from J, the junction contained 12 bases not matched to a gene.

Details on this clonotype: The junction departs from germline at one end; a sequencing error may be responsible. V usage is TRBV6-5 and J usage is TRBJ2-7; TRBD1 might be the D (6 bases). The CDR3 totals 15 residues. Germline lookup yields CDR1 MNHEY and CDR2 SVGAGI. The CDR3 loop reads CASSYRQSRGYVQYF. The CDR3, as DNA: TGTGCCAGCAGTTATCGACAATCCAGGGGTTACGTGCAGTACTTC.

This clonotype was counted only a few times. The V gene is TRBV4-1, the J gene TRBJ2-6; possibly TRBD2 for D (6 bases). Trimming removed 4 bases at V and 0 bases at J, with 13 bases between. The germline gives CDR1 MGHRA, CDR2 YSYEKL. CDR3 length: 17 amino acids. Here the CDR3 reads CASSRGLTISGANVLTF. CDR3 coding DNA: TGCGCCAGCAGCCGGGGACTTACCATCTCTGGGGCCAACGTCCTGACTTTC.

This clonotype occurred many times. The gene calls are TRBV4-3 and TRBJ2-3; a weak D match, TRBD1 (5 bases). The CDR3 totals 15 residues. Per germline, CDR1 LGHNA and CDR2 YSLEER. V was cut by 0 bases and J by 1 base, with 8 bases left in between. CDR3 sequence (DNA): TGCGCCAGCAGCCAAGATCCCAGGGGCACAGATACGCAGTATTTT. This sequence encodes CASSQDPRGTDTQYF.

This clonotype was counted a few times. CDR3 loop: CSADTRVSYQETQYF. The CDR3 region has the DNA TGCAGTGCTGATACGCGGGTTTCGTACCAAGAGACCCAGTACTTC. The chain links TRBV20-1 to TRBJ2-5; D might be TRBD2 (5 bases). The V end lost 5 bases, the J end lost 0 bases, and 16 bases lay between the germline ends. Germline lookup yields CDR1 DFQATT and CDR2 SNEGSKA (reference sequence). CDR3 length: 15 residues.

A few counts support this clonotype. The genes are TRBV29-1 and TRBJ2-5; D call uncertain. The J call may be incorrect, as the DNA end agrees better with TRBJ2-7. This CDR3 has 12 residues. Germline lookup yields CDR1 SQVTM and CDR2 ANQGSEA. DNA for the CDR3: TGCAGCTATACCGACTTCGCCTACGAGCAGTACTTC. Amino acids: CSYTDFAYEQYF.

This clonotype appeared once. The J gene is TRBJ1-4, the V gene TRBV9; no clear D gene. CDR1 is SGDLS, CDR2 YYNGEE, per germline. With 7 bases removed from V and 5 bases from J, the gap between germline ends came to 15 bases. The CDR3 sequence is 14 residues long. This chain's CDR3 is CASGPGGLNEKLFF. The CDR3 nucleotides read TGTGCCAGCGGACCGGGAGGGTTAAATGAAAAACTGTTTTTT.